The entry that follows covers one T cell receptor beta chain sequence. The data originate from a study of Ad26.COV2.S vaccination and SARS-CoV-2 variants. Study details: Enrollment placed the donor in the COV1001 Ad26.COV2.S trial arm. Once or twice, 56 days apart, Ad26.COV2.S was delivered intramuscularly.

Some clones are missing from TCRdb's copy, which holds only in-frame ones; the method was immunoSEQ multiplex PCR. The sample has about 350,000 clones; around 88% are singletons. The CDR3 length is 14 residues. Germline-derived CDR1 and CDR2 are LGHNA and YNFKEQ. J lost 14 bases, V lost 0 bases, and 10 bases had no gene match. Treatment specified: about 20 received Ad26.COV2.S at low or high dose, single or two shots; 5 received placebo; per-sample allocation not given. The samples were gathered on day 63 after the first injection of vaccine or placebo. J is TRBJ2-3 and V is TRBV4-2, with 8 bases that match TRBD2. The specimen comprised peripheral blood, sampled in a trial of Ad26.COV2.S vaccine versus placebo. This clonotype originated in a person aged 18 to 65 who received the Ad26.COV2.S COVID-19 vaccine or a placebo. The CDR3 DNA reads TGTGCCAGCAGCCAAGATTTGAGAGCGGGAGATCGGTATTTT. Translation gives CASSQDLRAGDRYF.